One T cell receptor (beta chain) is described in this entry. What it binds is not known. CDR1 is SNHLY and CDR2 is FYNNEI in the germline V gene. Trimming removed 8 bases from V and 2 bases from J, with 23 bases in between. CDR3 length: 17 residues. This record belongs to a study of T cell responses to AZD1222 COVID-19 vaccine. Libraries were prepared by immunoSEQ multiplex PCR; TCRdb keeps only in-frame clonotypes and omits some of them. The sample includes tens of thousands of clones, 65% to 90% of them seen just once. Study-wide findings and caveats: There were vaccine-associated CD4 TCRs across spike, dominant at 160-218 and 743-854.

The origin of this receptor is an adult in good health. The chain uses TRBV2 and TRBJ2-3; the D gene is possibly TRBD2 (6 bases). Source: peripheral blood, taken on day 0 of AZD1222 vaccination. The CDR3 loop is CASALGATRWATDTQYF. The CDR3 DNA sequence: TGTGCCAGCGCCTTAGGGGCGACTAGATGGGCCACAGATACGCAGTATTTT.